Listed here is a single TCR beta chain. Its antigen is not known. CDR3 length: 15 amino acids. V lost 5 bases, J lost 7 bases, and 5 bases stayed unmatched. The germline V gene has CDR1 MNHEY and CDR2 SVGEGT. An approximately 10 ml volume of fresh peripheral blood provided the PBMCs. RNA transcripts were the template for amplifying TCR beta CDR3 regions. An initial round of RT-PCR targeting the TCR CDR3 relied on the HTBI primer set. Each CDR3 protein gets one entry after TCRdb re-called the multiplex PCR reads with MiXCR. Here the sample spans roughly 550,000 distinct CDR3 sequences, around 15% being singletons. This sample was included in a study of T cells in Graves' hyperthyroidism and ophthalmopathy. Background on the study: Peripheral blood was obtained at initial diagnosis, preceding any treatment. Study-wide findings and caveats: Before onset, by a median of approximately 5.9 months, the model predicted ophthalmopathy. Using 13 V-J features, a model discriminated ophthalmopathy from stable hyperthyroidism.

What was sequenced was blood. This clonotype was sampled from a woman in her twenties or thirties with Graves' ophthalmopathy. The V and J genes are TRBV6-2 or TRBV6-3 and TRBJ1-6; TRBD1 matches 10 bases. CDR3 loop: CASSPGQGQNSPLHF. Written as DNA, the CDR3 is TGTGCCAGCAGTCCGGGACAGGGGCAAAATTCACCCCTCCACTTT.